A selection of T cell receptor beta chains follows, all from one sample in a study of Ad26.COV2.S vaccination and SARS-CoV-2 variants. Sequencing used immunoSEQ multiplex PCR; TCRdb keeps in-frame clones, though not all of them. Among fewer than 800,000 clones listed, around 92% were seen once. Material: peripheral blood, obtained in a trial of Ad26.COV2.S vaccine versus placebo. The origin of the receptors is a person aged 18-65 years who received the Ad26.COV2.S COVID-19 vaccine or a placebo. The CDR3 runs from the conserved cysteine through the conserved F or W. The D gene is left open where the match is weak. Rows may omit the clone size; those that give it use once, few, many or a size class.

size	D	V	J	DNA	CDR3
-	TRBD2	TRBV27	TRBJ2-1	TGTGCCAGCAGTCCACTTAGCGGGGAGCAGTTCTTC	CASSPLSGEQFF
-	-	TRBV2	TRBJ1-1	TGTGCCAGCAGTGCCTATACAGAGACTGAAGCTTTCTTT	CASSAYTETEAFF
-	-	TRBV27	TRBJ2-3	TGTGCCAGCAGATCAAACCTCCTTCACTACACAGATACGCAGTATTTT	CASRSNLLHYTDTQYF
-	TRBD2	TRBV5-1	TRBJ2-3	TGCGCCAGCAGCAGGGGACTAGCGGAGGCTAGCACAGATACGCAGTATTTT	CASSRGLAEASTDTQYF
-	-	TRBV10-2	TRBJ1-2	TGCGCCAGCAGTGAAGTGGCGGGGCTAGCCTATGGCTACACCTTC	CASSEVAGLAYGYTF
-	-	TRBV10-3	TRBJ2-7	TGTGCCATCTCGCTTTCTAACGAGCAGTACTTC	CAISLSNEQYF
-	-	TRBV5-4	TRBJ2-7	TGTGCCAGTGGGAGGGACACGCCAGCTCTCGAGCAGTACTTC	CASGRDTPALEQYF
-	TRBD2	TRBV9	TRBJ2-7	TGTGCCAGCAGCGTAGCCCCCCCAACTAGCGGGGCTGTCTACGAGCAGTACTTC	CASSVAPPTSGAVYEQYF
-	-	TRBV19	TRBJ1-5	TGTGCCAGTAGTATAAAACATAGCAATCAGCCCCAGCATTTT	CASSIKHSNQPQHF
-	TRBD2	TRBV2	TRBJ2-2	TGTGCCAGCACCCTCCTTTTGGCGGGAGGCTCCGGGGAGCTGTTTTTT	CASTLLLAGGSGELFF
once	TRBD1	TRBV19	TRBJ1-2	TGTGCCAGCACGGACGGACAGGGCGTTTTTGGCTACACCTTC	CASTDGQGVFGYTF
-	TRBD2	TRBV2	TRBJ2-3	TGTGCCAGCAGTGTTGGACTAGCGGGAGTTGCAGATACGCAGTATTTT	CASSVGLAGVADTQYF
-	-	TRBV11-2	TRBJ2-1	TGTGCCAGCAGCCTCCCCCCCAGCTCCTACAATGAGCAGTTCTTC	CASSLPPSSYNEQFF
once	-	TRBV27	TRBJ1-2	TGTGCCAGCAGTTATGGACGGAACTATGGCTACACCTTC	CASSYGRNYGYTF
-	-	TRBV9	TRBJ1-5	TGTGCCAGCAGCGGGGGAGATGAGCCCCAGCATTTT	CASSGGDEPQHF
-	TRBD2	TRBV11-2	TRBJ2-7	TGTGCCAGCAGCTACGGGACTAGGGGGTACGAGCAGTACTTC	CASSYGTRGYEQYF
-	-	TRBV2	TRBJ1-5	TGTGCCAGCAGTGAAGCGCTTCGCAGGAATCAGCCCCAGCATTTT	CASSEALRRNQPQHF
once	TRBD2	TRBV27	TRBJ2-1	TGTGCCAGCAGTTCCCCTAGCGGGATCTCCTACAATGAGCAGTTCTTC	CASSSPSGISYNEQFF
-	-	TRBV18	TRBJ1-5	TGTGCCAGCTCTCCAGCCGATCCCACTAATCAGCCCCAGCATTTT	CASSPADPTNQPQHF
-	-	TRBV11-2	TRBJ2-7	TGTGCCAGCAGCTTAGATGGGGGGCAGTACTTC	CASSLDGGQYF
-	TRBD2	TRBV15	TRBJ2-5	TGTGCCACCGACTCCGGGACTAGCGGGAGAGAGACCCAGTACTTC	CATDSGTSGRETQYF
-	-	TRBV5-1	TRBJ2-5	TGCGCCAGCAGCTTGGGGACCCCCGTCCAAGAGACCCAGTACTTC	CASSLGTPVQETQYF
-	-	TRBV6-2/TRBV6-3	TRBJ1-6	TGTGCCAGCAGTTACCAGCAGGGTTGGTCACCCCTCCACTTT	CASSYQQGWSPLHF
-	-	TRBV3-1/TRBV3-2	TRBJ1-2	TGTGCCAGCAGCCAAGCATTCTCCACTATTAATGGCTACACCTTC	CASSQAFSTINGYTF
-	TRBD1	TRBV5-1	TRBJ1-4	TGCGCCAGCAGCCCCAGACAGGGTCGAGGTGAAAAACTGTTTTTT	CASSPRQGRGEKLFF
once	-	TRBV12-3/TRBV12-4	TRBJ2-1	TGTGCCAGCAGTTTGTGGAATGAGCAGTTCTTC	CASSLWNEQFF
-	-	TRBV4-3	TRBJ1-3	TGCGCCAGCAGCCAGGGACTGATCTCTGGAAACACCATATATTTT	CASSQGLISGNTIYF
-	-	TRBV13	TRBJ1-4	TGTGCCAGCAGCGACAGAGGGATTAATGAAAAACTGTTTTTT	CASSDRGINEKLFF
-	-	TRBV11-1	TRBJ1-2	TGTGCCAGCAGCTTCCTCGGCTATGGCTACACCTTC	CASSFLGYGYTF
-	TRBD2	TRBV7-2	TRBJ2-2	TGTGCCAGCACCCCGACTAGCGGGGGGGCCGGGGAGCTGTTTTTT	CASTPTSGGAGELFF
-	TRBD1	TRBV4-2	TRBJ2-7	TGTGCCAGCAGCCGCGACAGGGCCGCTTCTATCGCCTACGAGCAGTACTTC	CASSRDRAASIAYEQYF
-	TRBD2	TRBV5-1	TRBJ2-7	TGCGCCAGCGCCGGTGGGCGGGAGGGCTACGAGCAGTACTTC	CASAGGREGYEQYF